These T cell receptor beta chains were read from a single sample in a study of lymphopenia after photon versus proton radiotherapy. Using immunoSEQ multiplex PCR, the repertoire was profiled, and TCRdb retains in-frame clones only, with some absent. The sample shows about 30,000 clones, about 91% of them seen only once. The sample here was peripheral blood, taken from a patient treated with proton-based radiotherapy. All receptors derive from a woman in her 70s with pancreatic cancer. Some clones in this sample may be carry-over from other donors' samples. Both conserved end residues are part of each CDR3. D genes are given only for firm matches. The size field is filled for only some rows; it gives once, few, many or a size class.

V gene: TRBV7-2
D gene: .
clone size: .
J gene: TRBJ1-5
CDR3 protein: CASSSFEGNQPQHF
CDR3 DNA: TGTGCCAGCAGCTCATTCGAGGGCAATCAGCCCCAGCATTTT

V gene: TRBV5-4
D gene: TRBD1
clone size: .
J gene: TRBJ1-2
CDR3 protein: CASSRLNTGQGAGGYTF
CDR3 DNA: TGTGCCAGCAGCCGATTAAATACGGGACAGGGGGCTGGGGGCTACACCTTC

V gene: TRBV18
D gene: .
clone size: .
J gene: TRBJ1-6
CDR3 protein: CASSPGGNSYNSPLHF
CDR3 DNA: TGTGCCAGCTCACCAGGGGGCAACTCCTATAATTCACCCCTCCACTTT

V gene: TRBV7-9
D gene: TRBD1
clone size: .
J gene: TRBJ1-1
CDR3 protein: CASSRNTGVGTEAFF
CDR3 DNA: TGTGCCAGCAGCCGTAACACAGGGGTCGGCACTGAAGCTTTCTTT

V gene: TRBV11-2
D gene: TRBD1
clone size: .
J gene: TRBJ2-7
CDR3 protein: CASSLDTGGKFYEQYF
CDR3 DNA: TGTGCCAGCAGCTTAGATACAGGGGGCAAGTTCTACGAGCAGTACTTC

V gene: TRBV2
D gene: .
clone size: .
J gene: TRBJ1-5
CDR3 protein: CASSGKNQPQHF
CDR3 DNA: TGTGCCAGCAGCGGAAAAAATCAGCCCCAGCATTTT

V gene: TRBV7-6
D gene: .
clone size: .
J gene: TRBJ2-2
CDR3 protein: CASSLGPGSNTGELFF
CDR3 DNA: TGTGCCAGCAGCTTAGGGCCGGGCTCGAACACCGGGGAGCTGTTTTTT

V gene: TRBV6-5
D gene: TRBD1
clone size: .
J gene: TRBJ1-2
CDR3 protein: CASKRQGGDYGYTF
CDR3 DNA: TGTGCCAGCAAACGACAGGGGGGGGACTATGGCTACACCTTC

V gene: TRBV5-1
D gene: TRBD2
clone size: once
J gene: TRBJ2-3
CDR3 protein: CASSSTKDWTSETDTQYF
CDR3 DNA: TGCGCCAGCAGCTCGACGAAGGACTGGACTAGCGAAACAGATACGCAGTATTTT

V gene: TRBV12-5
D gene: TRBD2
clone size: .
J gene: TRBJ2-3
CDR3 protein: CASGLVRASGRPDTQYF
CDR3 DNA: TGTGCTAGTGGTTTGGTACGGGCTAGCGGGAGACCAGATACGCAGTATTTT

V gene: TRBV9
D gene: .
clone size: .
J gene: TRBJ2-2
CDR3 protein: CASSVGGPGELFF
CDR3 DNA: TGTGCCAGCAGCGTAGGAGGACCCGGGGAGCTGTTTTTT

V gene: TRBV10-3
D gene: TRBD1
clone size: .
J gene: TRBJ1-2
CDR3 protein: CATGDSYGYTF
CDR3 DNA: TGTGCCACCGGGGACAGCTATGGCTACACCTTC

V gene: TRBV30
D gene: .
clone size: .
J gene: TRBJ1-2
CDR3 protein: CARESAVGYGYTF
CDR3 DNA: TGTGCCCGTGAGTCCGCTGTCGGCTATGGCTACACCTTC

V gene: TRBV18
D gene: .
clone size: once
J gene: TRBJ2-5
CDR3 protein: CASSLRQYQETQYF
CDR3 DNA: TGTGCCAGCTCCCTCCGGCAGTACCAAGAGACCCAGTACTTC

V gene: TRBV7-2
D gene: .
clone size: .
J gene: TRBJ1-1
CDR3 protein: CASSFNRNTEAFF
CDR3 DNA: TGTGCCAGCAGCTTTAACAGGAACACTGAAGCTTTCTTT

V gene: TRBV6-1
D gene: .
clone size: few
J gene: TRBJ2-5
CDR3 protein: CASSEGGAGQRETQYF
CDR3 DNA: TGTGCCAGCAGTGAAGGGGGTGCCGGACAGCGGGAGACCCAGTACTTC

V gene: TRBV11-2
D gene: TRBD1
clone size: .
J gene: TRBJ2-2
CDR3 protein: CASSKQGVNTGELFF
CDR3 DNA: TGTGCCAGCAGCAAACAGGGGGTGAACACCGGGGAGCTGTTTTTT

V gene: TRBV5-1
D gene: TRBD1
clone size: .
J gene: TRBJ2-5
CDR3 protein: CASSRTGVVVGETQYF
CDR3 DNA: TGCGCCAGCAGCCGAACAGGGGTAGTAGTGGGGGAGACCCAGTACTTC

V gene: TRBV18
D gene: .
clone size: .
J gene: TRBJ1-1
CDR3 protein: CASSQLKNTEAFF
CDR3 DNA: TGTGCCAGCTCACAACTCAAGAACACTGAAGCTTTCTTT

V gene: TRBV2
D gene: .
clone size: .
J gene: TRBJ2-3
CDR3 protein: CASSQRQDTDTQYF
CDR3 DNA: TGTGCCAGCAGTCAAAGACAGGACACAGATACGCAGTATTTT

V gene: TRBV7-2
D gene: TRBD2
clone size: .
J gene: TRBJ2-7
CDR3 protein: CASSLSPSGRYEQYF
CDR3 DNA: TGTGCCAGCAGCCTAAGCCCTAGCGGGAGGTACGAGCAGTACTTC

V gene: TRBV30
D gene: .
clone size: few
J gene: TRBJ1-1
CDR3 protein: CAWSETRTAEAFF
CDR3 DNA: TGTGCCTGGAGCGAAACTCGGACAGCTGAAGCTTTCTTT

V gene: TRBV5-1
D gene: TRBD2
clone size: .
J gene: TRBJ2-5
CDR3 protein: CASSHRTSGIQETQYF
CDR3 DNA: TGCGCCAGCAGCCATCGGACTAGCGGGATCCAAGAGACCCAGTACTTC

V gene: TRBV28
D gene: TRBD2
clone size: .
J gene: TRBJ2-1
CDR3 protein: CASSSSGGSYNEQFF
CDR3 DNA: TGTGCCAGCAGCTCGAGCGGGGGTTCCTACAATGAGCAGTTCTTC

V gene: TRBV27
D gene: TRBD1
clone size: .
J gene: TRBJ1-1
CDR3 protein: CASSSAGGTEAFF
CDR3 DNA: TGTGCCAGCAGTTCTGCAGGGGGCACTGAAGCTTTCTTT

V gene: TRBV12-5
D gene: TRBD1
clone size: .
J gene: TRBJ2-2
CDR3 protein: CASGLGSGGLGELFF
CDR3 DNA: TGTGCTAGTGGTTTGGGGTCAGGGGGCCTCGGGGAGCTGTTTTTT

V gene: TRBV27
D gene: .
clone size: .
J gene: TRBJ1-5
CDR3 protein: CASSRSLSQPQHF
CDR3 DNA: TGTGCCAGCAGCAGAAGTTTAAGTCAGCCCCAGCATTTT

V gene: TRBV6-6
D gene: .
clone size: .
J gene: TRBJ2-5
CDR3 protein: CASSFRVGETQYF
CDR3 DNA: TGTGCCAGCAGTTTTAGGGTGGGAGAGACCCAGTACTTC

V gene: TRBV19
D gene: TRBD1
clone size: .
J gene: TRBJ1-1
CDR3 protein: CASREGQGSEAFF
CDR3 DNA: TGTGCCAGTAGAGAGGGACAGGGCTCTGAAGCTTTCTTT

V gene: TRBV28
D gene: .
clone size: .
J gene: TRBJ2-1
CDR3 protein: CASTSQEARQFF
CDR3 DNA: TGTGCCAGCACCTCACAGGAAGCACGGCAGTTCTTC

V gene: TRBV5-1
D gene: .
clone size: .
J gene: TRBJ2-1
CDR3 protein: CASSLVRDNEQFF
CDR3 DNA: TGCGCCAGCAGCTTGGTTAGGGACAATGAGCAGTTCTTC

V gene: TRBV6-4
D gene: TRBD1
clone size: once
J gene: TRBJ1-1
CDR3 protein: CASSGTGDLAEAFF
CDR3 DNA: TGTGCCAGCTCCGGGACAGGGGATCTCGCTGAAGCTTTCTTT

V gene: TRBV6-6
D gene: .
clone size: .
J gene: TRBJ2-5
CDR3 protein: CASFPGDSQETQYF
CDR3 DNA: TGTGCCAGCTTTCCTGGGGACTCCCAAGAGACCCAGTACTTC

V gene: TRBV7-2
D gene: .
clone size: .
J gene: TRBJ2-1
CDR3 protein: CASSFQTPYNEQFF
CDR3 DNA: TGTGCCAGCAGCTTCCAGACTCCTTACAATGAGCAGTTCTTC

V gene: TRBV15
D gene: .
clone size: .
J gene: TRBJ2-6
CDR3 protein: CATSSRTARGSGANVLTF
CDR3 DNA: TGTGCCACCAGCAGTCGGACTGCCCGGGGGTCTGGGGCCAACGTCCTGACTTTC

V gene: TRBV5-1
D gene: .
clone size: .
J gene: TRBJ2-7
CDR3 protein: CASSTDQTVYEQYF
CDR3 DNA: TGCGCCAGCAGCACCGACCAAACAGTCTACGAGCAGTACTTC

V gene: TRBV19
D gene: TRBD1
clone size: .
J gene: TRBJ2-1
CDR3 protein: CASNPGQGPYNEQFF
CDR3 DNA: TGTGCCAGTAACCCGGGACAGGGACCCTACAATGAGCAGTTCTTC

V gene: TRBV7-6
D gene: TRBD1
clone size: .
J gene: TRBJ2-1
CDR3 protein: CASSLGRPGQGAREQFF
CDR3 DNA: TGTGCCAGCAGCTTAGGCCGTCCGGGACAGGGAGCAAGGGAGCAGTTCTTC

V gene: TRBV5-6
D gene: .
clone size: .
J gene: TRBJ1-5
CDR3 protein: CASSKGQPNQPQHF
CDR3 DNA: TGTGCCAGCAGCAAAGGACAGCCCAATCAGCCCCAGCATTTT

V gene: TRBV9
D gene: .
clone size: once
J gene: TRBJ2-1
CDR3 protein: CASSVDGSANEQFF
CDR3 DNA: TGTGCCAGCAGCGTAGACGGTAGCGCGAATGAGCAGTTCTTC

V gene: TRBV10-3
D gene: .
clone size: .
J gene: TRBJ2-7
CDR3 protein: CAIKGDTRKNYEQYF
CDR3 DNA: TGTGCCATCAAAGGAGACACCCGAAAGAACTACGAGCAGTACTTC

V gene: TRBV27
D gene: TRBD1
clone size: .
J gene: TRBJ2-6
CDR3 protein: CASSTAGQVFGANVLTF
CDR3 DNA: TGTGCCAGCAGTACGGCCGGACAGGTCTTTGGGGCCAACGTCCTGACTTTC

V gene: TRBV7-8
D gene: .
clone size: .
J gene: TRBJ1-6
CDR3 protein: CASSSNRAQNSPLHF
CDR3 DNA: TGTGCCAGCAGCTCCAACCGGGCCCAAAATTCACCCCTCCACTTT

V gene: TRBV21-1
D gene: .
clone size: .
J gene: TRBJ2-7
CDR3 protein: CASSNGGRVPLYEQYF
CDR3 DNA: TGTGCCAGCAGCAACGGCGGGAGGGTTCCCCTCTACGAGCAGTACTTC

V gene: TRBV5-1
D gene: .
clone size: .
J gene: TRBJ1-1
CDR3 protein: CASSLATGALNTEAFF
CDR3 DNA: TGCGCCAGCAGCTTGGCAACGGGGGCACTGAACACTGAAGCTTTCTTT

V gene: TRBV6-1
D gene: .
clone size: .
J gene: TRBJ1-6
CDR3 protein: CASSGPGGNSPLHF
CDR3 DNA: TGTGCCAGCAGTGGCCCAGGTGGTAATTCACCCCTCCACTTT

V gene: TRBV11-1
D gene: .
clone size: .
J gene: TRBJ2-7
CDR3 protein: CASSLNRVANEQYF
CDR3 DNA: TGTGCCAGCAGCTTAAATCGGGTTGCAAACGAGCAGTACTTC

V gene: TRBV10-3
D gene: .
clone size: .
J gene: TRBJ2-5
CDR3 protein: CAIRGGQQETQYF
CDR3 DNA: TGTGCCATCAGAGGCGGGCAGCAAGAGACCCAGTACTTC

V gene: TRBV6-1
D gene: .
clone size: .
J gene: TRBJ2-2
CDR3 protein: CASRGSGELFF
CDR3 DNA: TGTGCCAGCAGGGGATCCGGGGAGCTGTTTTTT

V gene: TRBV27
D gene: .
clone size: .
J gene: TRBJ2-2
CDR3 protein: CASSLGGRSAGELFF
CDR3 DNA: TGTGCCAGCAGTTTAGGGGGGCGAAGTGCCGGGGAGCTGTTTTTT

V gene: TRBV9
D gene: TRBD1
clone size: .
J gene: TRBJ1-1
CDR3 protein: CASSVGTGTEAFF
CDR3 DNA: TGTGCCAGCAGCGTAGGGACAGGCACTGAAGCTTTCTTT

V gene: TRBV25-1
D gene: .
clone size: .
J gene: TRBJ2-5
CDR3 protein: CASSEKETQYF
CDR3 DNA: TGTGCCAGCAGTGAAAAAGAGACCCAGTACTTC

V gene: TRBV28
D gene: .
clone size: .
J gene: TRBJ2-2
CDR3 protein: CASTFHGGGGTTGELFF
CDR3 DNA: TGTGCCAGCACCTTCCACGGGGGAGGGGGTACCACCGGGGAGCTGTTTTTT

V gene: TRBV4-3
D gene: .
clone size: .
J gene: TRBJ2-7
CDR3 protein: CASSQDAVSYEQYF
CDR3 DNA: TGCGCCAGCAGCCAAGACGCCGTCTCCTACGAGCAGTACTTC